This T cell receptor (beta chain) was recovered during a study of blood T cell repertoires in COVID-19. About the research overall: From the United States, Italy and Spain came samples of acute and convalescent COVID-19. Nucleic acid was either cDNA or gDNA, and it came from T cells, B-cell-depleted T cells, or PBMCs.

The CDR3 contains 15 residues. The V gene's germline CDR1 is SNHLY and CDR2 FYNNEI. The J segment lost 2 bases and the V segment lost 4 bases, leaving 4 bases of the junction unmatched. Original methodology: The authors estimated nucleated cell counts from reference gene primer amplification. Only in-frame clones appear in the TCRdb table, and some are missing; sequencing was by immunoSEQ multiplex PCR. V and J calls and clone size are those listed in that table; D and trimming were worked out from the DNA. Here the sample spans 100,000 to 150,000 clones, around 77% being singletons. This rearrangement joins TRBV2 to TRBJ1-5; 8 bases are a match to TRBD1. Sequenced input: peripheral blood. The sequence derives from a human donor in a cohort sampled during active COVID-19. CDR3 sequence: CASSATGAGNQPQHF. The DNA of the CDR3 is TGTGCCAGCAGTGCGACAGGGGCGGGCAATCAGCCCCAGCATTTT.